The source of this T cell receptor beta chain is a study of T cell changes during pregnancy in multiple sclerosis. The repertoire was sequenced with immunoSEQ multiplex PCR; TCRdb's copy has only in-frame clones and lacks some. This sample has more than 85,000 clones, with around 92% found just once. There are 13 residues in the CDR3. Germline loops: CDR1 SNHLY, CDR2 FYNNEI. Trimming took 10 bases from V and 4 from J, leaving 16 bases between them. This receptor was obtained from a female donor with multiple sclerosis, enrolled in a pregnancy study. Here the sequenced sample was peripheral blood, taken before pregnancy. V usage is TRBV2 and J usage is TRBJ1-2; possible D gene TRBD1, 6 bases. For the CDR3, the DNA is TGTGCCATCGAAGGGGGGGCCCGCTATGGCTACACCTTC. Amino acids: CAIEGGARYGYTF.